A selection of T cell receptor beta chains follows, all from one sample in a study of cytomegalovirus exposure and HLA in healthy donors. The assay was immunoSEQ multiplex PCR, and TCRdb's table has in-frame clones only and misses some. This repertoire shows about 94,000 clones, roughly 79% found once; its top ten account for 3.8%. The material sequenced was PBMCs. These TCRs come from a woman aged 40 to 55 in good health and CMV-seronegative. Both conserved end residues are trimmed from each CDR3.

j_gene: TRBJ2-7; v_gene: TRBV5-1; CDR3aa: ASSLGTYEQY
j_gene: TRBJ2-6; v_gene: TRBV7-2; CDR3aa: ASSDPTGAFSGANVLT
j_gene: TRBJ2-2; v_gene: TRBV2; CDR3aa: ASRTEVTGELF
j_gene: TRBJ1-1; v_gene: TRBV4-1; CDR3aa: ASSLKLLNTEAF
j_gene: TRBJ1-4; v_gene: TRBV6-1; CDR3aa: ASGFGGVNEKLF
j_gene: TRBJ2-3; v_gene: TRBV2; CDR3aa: ASSGLAGGDTQY
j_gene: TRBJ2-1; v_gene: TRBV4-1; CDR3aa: ASSQHPTSYNEQF
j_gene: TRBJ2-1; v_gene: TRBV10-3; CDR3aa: AIRAGLAGYNEQF
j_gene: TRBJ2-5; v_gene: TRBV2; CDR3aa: AGNAGGAQETQY
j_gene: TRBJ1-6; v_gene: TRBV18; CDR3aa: ASSPGRVDNSPLH
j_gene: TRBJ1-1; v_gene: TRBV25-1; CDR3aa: ASRRGVGLNTEAF
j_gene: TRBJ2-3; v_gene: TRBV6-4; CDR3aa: ASSRGSGGDTQY
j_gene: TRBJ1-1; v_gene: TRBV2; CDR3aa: ASSRSSQGTEAF
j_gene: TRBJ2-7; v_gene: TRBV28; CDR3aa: ASSPPGAGGSYEQY
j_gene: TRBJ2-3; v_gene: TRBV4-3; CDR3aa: ASSRGLESGRSDTQY
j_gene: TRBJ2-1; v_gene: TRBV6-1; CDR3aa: ASSDFFAGAAYNEQF
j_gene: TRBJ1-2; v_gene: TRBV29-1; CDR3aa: SVSKQGSNYGYP
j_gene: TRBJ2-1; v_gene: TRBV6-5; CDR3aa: ASSLSGISYNEQF
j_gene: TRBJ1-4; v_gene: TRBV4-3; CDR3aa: ASSPGQGSEKLF
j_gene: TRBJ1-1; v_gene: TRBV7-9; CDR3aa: ASSLDSTFEAF
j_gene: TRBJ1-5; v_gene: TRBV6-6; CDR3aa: ASSYSGGLINQPQH
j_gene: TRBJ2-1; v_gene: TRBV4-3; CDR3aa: ASSQRVGSSYNEQF
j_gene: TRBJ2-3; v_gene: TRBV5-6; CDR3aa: ASNYWTSAFGGADTQY
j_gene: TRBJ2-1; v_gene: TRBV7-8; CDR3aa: ASSSRDINNEQF
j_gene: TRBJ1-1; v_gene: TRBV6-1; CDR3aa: ASGQGYNTEAF
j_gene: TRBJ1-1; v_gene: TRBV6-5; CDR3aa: ASSPSGGGFESPF